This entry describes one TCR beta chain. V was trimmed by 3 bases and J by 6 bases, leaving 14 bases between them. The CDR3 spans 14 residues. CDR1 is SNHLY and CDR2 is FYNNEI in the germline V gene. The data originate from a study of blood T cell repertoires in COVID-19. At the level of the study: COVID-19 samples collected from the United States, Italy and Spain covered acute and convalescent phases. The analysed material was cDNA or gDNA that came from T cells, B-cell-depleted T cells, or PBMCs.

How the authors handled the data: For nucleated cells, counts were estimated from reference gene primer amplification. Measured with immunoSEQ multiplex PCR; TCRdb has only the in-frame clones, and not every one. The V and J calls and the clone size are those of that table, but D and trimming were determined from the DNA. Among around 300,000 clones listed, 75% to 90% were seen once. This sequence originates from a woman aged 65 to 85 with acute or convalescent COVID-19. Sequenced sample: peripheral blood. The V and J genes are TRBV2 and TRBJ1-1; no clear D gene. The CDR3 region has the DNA TGTGCCAGCAGTGAGAGGCGGCCGGCCGCTGAAGCTTTCTTT. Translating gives CASSERRPAAEAFF.